These T cell receptor beta chains were read from a single sample in a study of blood T cell repertoires in COVID-19. Clones were sequenced by immunoSEQ multiplex PCR, and TCRdb holds only the in-frame ones, with some missing. The sample consists of fewer than 250,000 clones, about 89% of them appearing once. Sequencing input: peripheral blood. The receptors come from a woman in her fifties or sixties who had recovered from COVID-19. CDR3s include the opening cysteine and the closing phenylalanine or tryptophan. D genes are given only for firm matches. A row's size may be missing; if present it is once, few, many or a size class.

TRBJ1-1 | TRBV19 | TRBD1 | - | TGTGCCAGTAGTTCGACAGGGGACACTGAAGCTTTCTTT | CASSSTGDTEAFF
TRBJ2-7 | TRBV3-1/TRBV3-2 | - | once | TGTGCCAGCAGCCATGGGGACTTGTACGAGCAGTACTTC | CASSHGDLYEQYF
TRBJ2-7 | TRBV5-1 | TRBD2 | - | TGCGCCAGCAGCTTGGTGCTGGGGGGGACCTACGAGCAGTACTTC | CASSLVLGGTYEQYF
TRBJ1-1 | TRBV21-1 | - | - | TGTGCCAGCAGCAGACCCAGATTGTGCGGGGGAGCGCGACTTAACACTGAAGCTTTCTTT | CASSRPRLCGGARLNTEAFF
TRBJ1-2 | TRBV6-5 | - | - | TGTGCCAGCAGTTACCAAGCGTTTGGTGGCTACACCTTC | CASSYQAFGGYTF
TRBJ1-2 | TRBV18 | TRBD1 | - | TGTGCCAGCTCCCTTGACAGGGGACTGGATGATGACTATGGCTACACCTTC | CASSLDRGLDDDYGYTF
TRBJ2-7 | TRBV4-2 | TRBD1 | - | TGTGCCAGCAGCCAAGATTGGAACAGGGGGCAGATCGAGCAGTACTTC | CASSQDWNRGQIEQYF
TRBJ2-1 | TRBV5-6 | - | once | TGTGCCAGCAGCCTTACAGGGCGCTCCTACAATGAGCAGTTCTTC | CASSLTGRSYNEQFF
TRBJ1-5 | TRBV18 | TRBD1 | - | TGTGCCAGCTCACCTCAAACAGGGGGCATCCAGCCCCAGCATTTT | CASSPQTGGIQPQHF
TRBJ2-3 | TRBV5-5 | TRBD2 | - | TGTGCCAGCAGCGCCAGACTAGCTATAACAGATACGCAGTATTTT | CASSARLAITDTQYF
TRBJ2-7 | TRBV7-2 | TRBD1 | - | TGTGCCAGCAGCTTAAAAGGACAGGGGTTCCACGAGCAGTACTTC | CASSLKGQGFHEQYF
TRBJ2-3 | TRBV5-4 | - | - | TGTGCCAGCAGCTGGAAACAGGGGACTTCGGGTAGCACAGATACGCAGTATTTT | CASSWKQGTSGSTDTQYF
TRBJ1-5 | TRBV29-1 | TRBD1 | - | TGCAGCGTGCGCTTTACAGGGGGCAATCAGCCCCAGCATTTT | CSVRFTGGNQPQHF
TRBJ2-3 | TRBV7-2 | TRBD2 | - | TGTGCCAGCAGCTTGACTAGCAGCGCGAATACGCAGTATTTT | CASSLTSSANTQYF
TRBJ1-1 | TRBV19 | TRBD1 | - | TGTGCCAGTGGACAGGGGCAGAACACTGAAGCTTTCTTT | CASGQGQNTEAFF
TRBJ2-3 | TRBV2 | - | - | TGTGCCAGCAATTTTCAGGGGACAGATACGCAGTATTTT | CASNFQGTDTQYF
TRBJ1-5 | TRBV4-1 | TRBD1 | - | TGCGCCAGCAGCCATGACAGGGAGAGTCAGCCCCAGCATTTT | CASSHDRESQPQHF